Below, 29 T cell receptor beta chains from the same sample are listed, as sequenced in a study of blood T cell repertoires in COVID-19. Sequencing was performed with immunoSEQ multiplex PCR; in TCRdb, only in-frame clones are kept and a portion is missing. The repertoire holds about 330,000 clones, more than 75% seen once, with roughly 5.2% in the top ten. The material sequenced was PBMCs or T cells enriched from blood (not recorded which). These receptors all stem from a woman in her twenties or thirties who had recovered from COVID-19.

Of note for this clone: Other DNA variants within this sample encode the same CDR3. CDR3 amino acids: CASRPGGRETQYF. For the CDR3, the DNA is TGTGCCAGCCGCCCCGGAGGGCGGGAGACCCAGTACTTC. The chain is built from TRBV3-1 (or the pseudogene TRBV3-2) and TRBJ2-5, with a tentative D call TRBD2 (6 bases). The V gene lost 8 bases and the J gene lost 5 bases, with 15 bases spanning the gap. This CDR3 contains 13 residues. Germline V gene sequence: CDR1 LGHDT, CDR2 YNNKEL (reference sequence).

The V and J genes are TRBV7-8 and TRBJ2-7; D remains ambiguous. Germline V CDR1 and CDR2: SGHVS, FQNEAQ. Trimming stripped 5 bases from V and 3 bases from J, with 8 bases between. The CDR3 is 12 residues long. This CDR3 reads CASSKLNYEQYF. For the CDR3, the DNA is TGTGCCAGCAGCAAGCTTAACTACGAGCAGTACTTC.

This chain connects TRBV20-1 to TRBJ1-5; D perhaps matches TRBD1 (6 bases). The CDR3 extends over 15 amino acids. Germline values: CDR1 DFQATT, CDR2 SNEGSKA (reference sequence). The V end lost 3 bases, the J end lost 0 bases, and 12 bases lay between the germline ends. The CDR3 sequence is CSASGQPYSNQPQHF. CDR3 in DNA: TGCAGTGCTAGTGGACAGCCTTATAGCAATCAGCCCCAGCATTTT.

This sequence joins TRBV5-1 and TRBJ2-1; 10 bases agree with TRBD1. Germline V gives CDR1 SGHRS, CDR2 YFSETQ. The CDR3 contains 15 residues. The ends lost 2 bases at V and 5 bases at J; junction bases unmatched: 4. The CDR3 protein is CASSFGQGGHNEQFF. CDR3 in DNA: TGCGCCAGCAGCTTTGGACAGGGGGGCCACAATGAGCAGTTCTTC. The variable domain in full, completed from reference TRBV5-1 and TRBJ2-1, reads KAGVTQTPRYLIKTRGQQVTLSCSPISGHRSVSWYQQTPGQGLQFLFEYFSETQRNKGNFPGRFSGRQFSNSRSEMNVSTLELGDSALYLCASSFGQGGHNEQFFGPGTRLTVL.

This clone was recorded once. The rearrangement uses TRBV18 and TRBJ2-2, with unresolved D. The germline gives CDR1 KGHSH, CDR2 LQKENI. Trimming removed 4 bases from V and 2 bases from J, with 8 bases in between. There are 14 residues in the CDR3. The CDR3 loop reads CASSLGSNTGELFF. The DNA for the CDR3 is TGTGCCAGCTCACTGGGCAGTAACACCGGGGAGCTGTTTTTT. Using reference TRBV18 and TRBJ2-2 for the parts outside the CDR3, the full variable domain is NAGVMQNPRHLVRRRGQEARLRCSPMKGHSHVYWYRQLPEEGLKFMVYLQKENIIDESGMPKERFSAEFPKEGPSILRIQQVVRGDSAAYFCASSLGSNTGELFFGEGSRLTVL.

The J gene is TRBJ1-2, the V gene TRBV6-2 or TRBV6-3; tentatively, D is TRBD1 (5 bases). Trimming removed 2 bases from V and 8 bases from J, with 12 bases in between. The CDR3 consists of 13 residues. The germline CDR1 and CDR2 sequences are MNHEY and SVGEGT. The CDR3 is CASSYVTAGGYTF. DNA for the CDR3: TGTGCCAGCAGTTACGTGACAGCCGGCGGCTACACCTTC.

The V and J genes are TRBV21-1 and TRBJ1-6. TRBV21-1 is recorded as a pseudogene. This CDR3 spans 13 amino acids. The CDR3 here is CASIKCSDSPLHF. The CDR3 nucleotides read TGTGCCAGCATCAAATGTAGCGATTCACCCCTCCACTTT.

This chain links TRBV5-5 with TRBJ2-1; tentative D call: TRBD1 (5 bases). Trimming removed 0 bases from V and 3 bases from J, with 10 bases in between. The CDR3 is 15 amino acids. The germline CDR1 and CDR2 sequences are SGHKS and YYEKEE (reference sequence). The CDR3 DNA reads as TGTGCCAGCAGCTTGGGCAGGGTGCGCTACAATGAGCAGTTCTTC. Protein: CASSLGRVRYNEQFF.

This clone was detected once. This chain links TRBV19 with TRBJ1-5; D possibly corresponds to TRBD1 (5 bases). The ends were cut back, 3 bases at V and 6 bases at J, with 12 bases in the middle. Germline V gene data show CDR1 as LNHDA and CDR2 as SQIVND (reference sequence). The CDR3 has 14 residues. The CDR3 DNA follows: TGTGCCAGTAGTATCTCCCCCACAGGTCAGCCCCAGCATTTT. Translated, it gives CASSISPTGQPQHF.

The CDR3 DNA reads TGTGCCAGCAGCCCGAGGACTAGCGGGGTGACCCAAGAGACCCAGTACTTC. The encoded protein is CASSPRTSGVTQETQYF. The V gene is TRBV7-2, the J gene TRBJ2-5; 12 bases line up with TRBD2. J gave up 1 base and V 5 bases, and 8 bases lay outside the gene matches. Germline V gene data show CDR1 as SGHTA and CDR2 as FQGNSA. This CDR3 comprises 17 residues. The complete variable domain, with remaining parts taken from reference TRBV7-2 and TRBJ2-5, reads GAGVSQSPSNKVTEKGKDVELRCDPISGHTALYWYRQSLGQGLEFLIYFQGNSAPDKSGLPSDRFSAERTGGSVSTLTIQRTQQEDSAVYLCASSPRTSGVTQETQYFGPGTRLLVL.

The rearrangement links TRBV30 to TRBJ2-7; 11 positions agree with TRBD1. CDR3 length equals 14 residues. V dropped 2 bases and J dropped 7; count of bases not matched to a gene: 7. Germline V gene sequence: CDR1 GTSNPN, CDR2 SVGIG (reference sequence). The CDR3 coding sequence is TGTGCCTGGAGTACCGGGACAGGGGGTTGGGAGCAGTACTTC. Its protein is CAWSTGTGGWEQYF.

CDR3: CASSQSRGATNEKLFF. CDR3 in DNA: TGTGCCAGCAGCCAGAGTCGGGGTGCAACTAATGAAAAACTGTTTTTT. The chain recombines TRBV4-2 with TRBJ1-4, with D unresolved. There are 16 residues in the CDR3. The V gene lost 3 bases and the J gene lost 0 bases, with 11 bases spanning the gap. CDR1 and CDR2 (germline): LGHNA, YNFKEQ.

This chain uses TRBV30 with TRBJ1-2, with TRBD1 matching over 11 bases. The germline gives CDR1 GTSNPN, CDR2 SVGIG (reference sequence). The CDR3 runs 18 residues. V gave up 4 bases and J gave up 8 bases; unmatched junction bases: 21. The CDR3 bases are TGTGCCTGGACCTCCGATAAGTTGGGACAGGGGGATTCTAAGGGCTACACCTTC. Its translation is CAWTSDKLGQGDSKGYTF.

The DNA of the CDR3 is TGTGCCAGCAGCTTTATAGACACTGAAGCTTTCTTT. The encoded protein is CASSFIDTEAFF. The chain links TRBV7-9 to TRBJ1-1; D not certain. V lost 3 bases and J 3 bases, leaving 5 bases between the germline ends. Germline values: CDR1 SEHNR, CDR2 FQNEAQ (reference sequence). The CDR3 runs 12 residues. Supplemented by reference TRBV7-9 and TRBJ1-1, the full variable domain reads DTGVSQNPRHKITKRGQNVTFRCDPISEHNRLYWYRQTLGQGPEFLTYFQNEAQLEKSRLLSDRFSAERPKGSFSTLEIQRTEQGDSAMYLCASSFIDTEAFFGQGTRLTVV.

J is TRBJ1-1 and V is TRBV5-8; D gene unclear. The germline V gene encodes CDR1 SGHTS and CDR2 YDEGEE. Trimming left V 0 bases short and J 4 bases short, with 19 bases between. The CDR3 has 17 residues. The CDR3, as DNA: TGTGCCAGCAGCTTGGCCGGGAGTTGGATGTCTGGCACTGAAGCTTTCTTT. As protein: CASSLAGSWMSGTEAFF.

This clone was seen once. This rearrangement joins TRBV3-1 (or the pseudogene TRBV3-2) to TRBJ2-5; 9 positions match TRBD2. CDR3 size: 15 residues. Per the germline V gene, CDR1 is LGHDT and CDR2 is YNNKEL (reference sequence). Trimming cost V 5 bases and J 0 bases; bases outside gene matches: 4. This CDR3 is CASSARGGYQETQYF. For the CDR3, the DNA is TGTGCCAGCAGCGCGCGGGGGGGGTACCAAGAGACCCAGTACTTC.

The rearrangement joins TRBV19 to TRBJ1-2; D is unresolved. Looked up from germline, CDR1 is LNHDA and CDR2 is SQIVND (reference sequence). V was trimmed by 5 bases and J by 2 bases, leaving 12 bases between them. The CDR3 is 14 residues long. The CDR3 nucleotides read TGTGCCAGTAGTGTTCCCGGGATAAACTATGGCTACACCTTC. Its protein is CASSVPGINYGYTF.

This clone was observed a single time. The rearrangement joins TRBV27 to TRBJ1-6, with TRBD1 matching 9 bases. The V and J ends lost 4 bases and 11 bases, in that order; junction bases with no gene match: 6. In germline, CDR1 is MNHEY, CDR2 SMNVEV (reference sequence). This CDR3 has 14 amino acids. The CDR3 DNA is TGTGCCAGCAGTTCCGACAGGGGGAATACACCCCTCCACTTT. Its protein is CASSSDRGNTPLHF.

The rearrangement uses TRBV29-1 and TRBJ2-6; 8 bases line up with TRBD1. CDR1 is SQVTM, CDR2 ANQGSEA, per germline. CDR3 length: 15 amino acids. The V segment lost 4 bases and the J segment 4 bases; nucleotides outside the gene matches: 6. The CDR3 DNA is TGCAGCGTTGGGACAGGGAGGACCGGGGCCAACGTCCTGACTTTC. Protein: CSVGTGRTGANVLTF.

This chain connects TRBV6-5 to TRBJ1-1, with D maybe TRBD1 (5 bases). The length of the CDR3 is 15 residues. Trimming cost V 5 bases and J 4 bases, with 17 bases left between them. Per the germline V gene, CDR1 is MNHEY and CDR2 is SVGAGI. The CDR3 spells CASSPPQAPFTEAFF. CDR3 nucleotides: TGTGCCAGCAGTCCTCCACAGGCGCCCTTCACTGAAGCTTTCTTT.

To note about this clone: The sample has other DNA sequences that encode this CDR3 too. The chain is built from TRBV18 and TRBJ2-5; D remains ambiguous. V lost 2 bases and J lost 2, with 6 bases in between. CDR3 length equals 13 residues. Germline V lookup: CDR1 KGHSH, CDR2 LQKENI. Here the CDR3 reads CASSPSRQETQYF. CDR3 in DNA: TGTGCCAGCTCACCATCCAGACAAGAGACCCAGTACTTC.

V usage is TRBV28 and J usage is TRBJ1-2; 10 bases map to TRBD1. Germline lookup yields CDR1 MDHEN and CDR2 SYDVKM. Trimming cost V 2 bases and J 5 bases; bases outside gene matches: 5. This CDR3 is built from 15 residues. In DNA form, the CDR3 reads TGTGCCAGCAGTTTACTGGACAGGGGGTATTATGGCTACACCTTC. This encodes CASSLLDRGYYGYTF.

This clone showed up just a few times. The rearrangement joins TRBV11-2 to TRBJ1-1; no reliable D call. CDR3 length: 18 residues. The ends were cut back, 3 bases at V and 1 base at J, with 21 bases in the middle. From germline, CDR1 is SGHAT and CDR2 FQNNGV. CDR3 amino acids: CASSFSIRSSTKNTEAFF. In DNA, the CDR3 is TGTGCCAGCAGCTTTAGCATCCGATCGTCGACGAAGAACACTGAAGCTTTCTTT.

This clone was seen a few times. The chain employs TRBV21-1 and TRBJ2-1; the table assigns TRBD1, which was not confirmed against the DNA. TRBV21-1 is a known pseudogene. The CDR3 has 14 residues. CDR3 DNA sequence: TGTGCCAGCAGCATACGGACAGGGGGTGGTGAGCAGTTCTTC. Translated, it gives CASSIRTGGGEQFF.

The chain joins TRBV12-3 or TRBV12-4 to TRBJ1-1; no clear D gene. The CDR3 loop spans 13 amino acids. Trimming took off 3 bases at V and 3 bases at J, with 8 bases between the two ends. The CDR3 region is CASSFEVDTEAFF. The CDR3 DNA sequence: TGTGCCAGCAGTTTTGAGGTGGACACTGAAGCTTTCTTT.

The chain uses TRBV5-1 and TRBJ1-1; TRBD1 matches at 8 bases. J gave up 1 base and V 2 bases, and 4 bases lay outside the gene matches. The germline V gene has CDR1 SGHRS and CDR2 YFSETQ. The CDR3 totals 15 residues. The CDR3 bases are TGCGCCAGCAGCTTCCAGGGGGCCCCGAACACTGAAGCTTTCTTT. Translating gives CASSFQGAPNTEAFF. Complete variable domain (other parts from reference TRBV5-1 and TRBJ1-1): KAGVTQTPRYLIKTRGQQVTLSCSPISGHRSVSWYQQTPGQGLQFLFEYFSETQRNKGNFPGRFSGRQFSNSRSEMNVSTLELGDSALYLCASSFQGAPNTEAFFGQGTRLTVV.

This chain's CDR3 is CASSQNRRANIQYF. The CDR3 region has the DNA TGCGCCAGCAGCCAAAACAGGAGGGCGAACATTCAGTACTTC. The chain recombines TRBV4-3 with TRBJ2-4, with a weak D call TRBD2 (6 bases). Germline V gene lookup returns CDR1 LGHNA and CDR2 YSLEER. Between the trimmed V and J ends, which lost 2 bases and 7 bases, there was a span of 12 bases. The CDR3 extends over 14 amino acids.

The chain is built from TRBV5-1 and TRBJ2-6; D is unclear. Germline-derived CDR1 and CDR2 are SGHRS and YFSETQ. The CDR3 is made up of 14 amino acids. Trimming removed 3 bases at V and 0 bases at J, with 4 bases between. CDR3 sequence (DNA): TGCGCCAGCAGCTCCTACTCTGGGGCCAACGTCCTGACTTTC. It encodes CASSSYSGANVLTF.

The CDR3 region has the DNA TGTGCCAGCAGCTTAGATGCAGGGGTGAGGGAGCAGTACTTC. Its protein product is CASSLDAGVREQYF. The chain combines TRBV7-2 with TRBJ2-7, with D possibly matching TRBD1 (6 bases). This CDR3 spans 14 amino acids. Trimming left V 1 base short and J 7 bases short, with 14 bases between. CDR1 is SGHTA and CDR2 is FQGNSA in the germline V gene.